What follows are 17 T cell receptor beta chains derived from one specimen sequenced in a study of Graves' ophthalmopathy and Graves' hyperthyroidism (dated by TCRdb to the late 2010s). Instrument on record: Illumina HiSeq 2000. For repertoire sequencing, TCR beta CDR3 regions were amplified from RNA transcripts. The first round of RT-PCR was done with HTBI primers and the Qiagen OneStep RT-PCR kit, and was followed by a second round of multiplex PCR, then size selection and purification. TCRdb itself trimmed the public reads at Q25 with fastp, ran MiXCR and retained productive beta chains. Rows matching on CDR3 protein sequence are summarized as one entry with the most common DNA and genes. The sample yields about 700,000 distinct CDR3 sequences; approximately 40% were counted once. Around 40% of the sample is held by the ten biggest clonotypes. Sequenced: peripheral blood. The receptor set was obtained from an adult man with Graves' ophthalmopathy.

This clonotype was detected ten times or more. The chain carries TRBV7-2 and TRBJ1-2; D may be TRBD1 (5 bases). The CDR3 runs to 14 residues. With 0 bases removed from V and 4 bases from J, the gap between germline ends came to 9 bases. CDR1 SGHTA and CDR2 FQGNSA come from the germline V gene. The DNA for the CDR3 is TGTGCCAGCAGCTTAGCCTCAGGGCCCTATGGCTACACCTTC. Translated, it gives CASSLASGPYGYTF.

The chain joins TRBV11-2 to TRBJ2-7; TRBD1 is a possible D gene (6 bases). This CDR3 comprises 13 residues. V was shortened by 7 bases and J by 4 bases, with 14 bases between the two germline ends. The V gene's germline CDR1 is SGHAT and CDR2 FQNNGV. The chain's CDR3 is CASNNRATYEQYF. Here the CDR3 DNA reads TGTGCCAGCAACAACAGGGCCACATACGAGCAGTACTTC.

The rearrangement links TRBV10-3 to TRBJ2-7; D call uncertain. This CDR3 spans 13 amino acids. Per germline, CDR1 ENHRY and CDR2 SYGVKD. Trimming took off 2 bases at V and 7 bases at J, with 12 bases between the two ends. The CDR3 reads CAISEAGMDEQYF. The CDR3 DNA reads TGTGCCATCAGTGAGGCTGGGATGGATGAGCAGTACTTC.

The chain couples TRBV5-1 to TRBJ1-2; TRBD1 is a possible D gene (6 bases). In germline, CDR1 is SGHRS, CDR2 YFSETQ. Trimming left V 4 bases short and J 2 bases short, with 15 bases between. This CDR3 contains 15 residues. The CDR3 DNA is TGCGCCAGCAGCCCGGACAGAGCCCAGAACTATGGCTACACCTTC. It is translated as CASSPDRAQNYGYTF. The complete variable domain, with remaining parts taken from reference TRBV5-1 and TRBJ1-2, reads KAGVTQTPRYLIKTRGQQVTLSCSPISGHRSVSWYQQTPGQGLQFLFEYFSETQRNKGNFPGRFSGRQFSNSRSEMNVSTLELGDSALYLCASSPDRAQNYGYTFGSGTRLTVV.

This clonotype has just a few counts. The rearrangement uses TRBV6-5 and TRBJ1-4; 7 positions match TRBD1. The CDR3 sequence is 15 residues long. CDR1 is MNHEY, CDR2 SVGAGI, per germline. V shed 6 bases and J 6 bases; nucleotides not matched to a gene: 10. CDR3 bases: TGTGCCAGCAGGCCCGACAGGGAAGGGGATGAAAAACTGTTTTTT. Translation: CASRPDREGDEKLFF.

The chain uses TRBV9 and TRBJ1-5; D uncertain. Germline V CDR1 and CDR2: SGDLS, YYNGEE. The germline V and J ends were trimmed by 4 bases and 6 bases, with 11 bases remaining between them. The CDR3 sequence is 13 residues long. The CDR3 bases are TGTGCCAGCAGCCTTAGTCTACCTCAGCCCCAGCATTTT. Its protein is CASSLSLPQPQHF.

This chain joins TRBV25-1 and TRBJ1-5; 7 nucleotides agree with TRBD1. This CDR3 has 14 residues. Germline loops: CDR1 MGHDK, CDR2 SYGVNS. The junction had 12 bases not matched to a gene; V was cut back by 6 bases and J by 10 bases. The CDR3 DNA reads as TGTGCCAGCAGCGGGGACAGACCTCAATCTCCCCAGCATTTT. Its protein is CASSGDRPQSPQHF.

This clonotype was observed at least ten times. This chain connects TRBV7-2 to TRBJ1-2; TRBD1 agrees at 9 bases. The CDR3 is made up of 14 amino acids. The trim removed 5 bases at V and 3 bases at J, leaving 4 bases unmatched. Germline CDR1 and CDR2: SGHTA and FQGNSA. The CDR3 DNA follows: TGTGCCAGCAGCCGGGACAGGGACGACTATGGCTACACCTTC. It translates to CASSRDRDDYGYTF.

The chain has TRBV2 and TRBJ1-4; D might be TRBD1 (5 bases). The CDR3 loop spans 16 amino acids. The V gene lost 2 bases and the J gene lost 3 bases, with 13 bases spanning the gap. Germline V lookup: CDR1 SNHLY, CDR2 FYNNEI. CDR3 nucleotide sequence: TGTGCCAGCAGTGAAAGGTTGGGGACGCCTAATGAAAAACTGTTTTTT. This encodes CASSERLGTPNEKLFF.

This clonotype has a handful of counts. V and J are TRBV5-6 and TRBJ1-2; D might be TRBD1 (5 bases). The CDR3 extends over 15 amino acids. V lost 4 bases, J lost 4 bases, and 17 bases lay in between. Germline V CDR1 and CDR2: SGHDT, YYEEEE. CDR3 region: CASSPEQTETYGYTF. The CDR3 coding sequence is TGTGCCAGCAGCCCGGAACAGACAGAGACCTATGGCTACACCTTC.

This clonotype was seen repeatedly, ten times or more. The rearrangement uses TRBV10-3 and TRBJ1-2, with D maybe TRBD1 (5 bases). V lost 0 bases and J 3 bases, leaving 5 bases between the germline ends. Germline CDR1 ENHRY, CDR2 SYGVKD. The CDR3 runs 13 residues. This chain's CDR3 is CAISESQDYGYTF. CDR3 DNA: TGTGCCATCAGTGAGTCACAGGACTATGGCTACACCTTC.

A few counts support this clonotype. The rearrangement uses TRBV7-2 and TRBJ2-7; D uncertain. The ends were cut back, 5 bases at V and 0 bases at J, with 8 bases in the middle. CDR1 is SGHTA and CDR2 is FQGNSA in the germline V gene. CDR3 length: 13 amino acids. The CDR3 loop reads CASSTKNSYEQYF. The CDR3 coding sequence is TGTGCCAGCAGCACGAAGAACTCCTACGAGCAGTACTTC.

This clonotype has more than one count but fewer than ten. The CDR3 spells CASSYGTSLNYGYTF. The CDR3 nucleotides are TGTGCCAGCAGTTACGGGACAAGCCTTAACTATGGCTACACCTTC. The chain joins TRBV6-6 to TRBJ1-2; possibly TRBD1 for D (6 bases). The V gene's germline CDR1 is MNHNY and CDR2 SVGAGI (reference sequence). CDR3 size: 15 residues. The V and J ends lost 2 bases and 1 base respectively, with 11 bases between them.

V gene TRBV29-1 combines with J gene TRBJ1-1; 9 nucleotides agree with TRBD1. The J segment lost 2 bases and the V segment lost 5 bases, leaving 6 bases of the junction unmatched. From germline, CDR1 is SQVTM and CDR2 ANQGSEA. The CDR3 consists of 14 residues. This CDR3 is CSVSRTGVNTEAFF. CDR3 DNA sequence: TGCAGCGTTTCACGGACAGGGGTCAACACTGAAGCTTTCTTT.

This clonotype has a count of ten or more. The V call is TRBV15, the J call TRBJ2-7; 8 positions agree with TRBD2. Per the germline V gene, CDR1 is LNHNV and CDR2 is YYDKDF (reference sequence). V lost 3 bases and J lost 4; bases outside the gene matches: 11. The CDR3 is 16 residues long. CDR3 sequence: CATSREESGRGYEQYF. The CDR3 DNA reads TGTGCCACCAGCAGGGAGGAAAGCGGGAGAGGTTACGAGCAGTACTTC.

As DNA, the CDR3 is TGTGCCAGCACCTTAGGACATTCCGGGGAGCTGTTTTTT. As protein: CASTLGHSGELFF. The chain employs TRBV25-1 and TRBJ2-2; D is perhaps TRBD1 (5 bases). V shed 7 bases and J shed 6 bases, with 12 bases lying between them. Germline values: CDR1 MGHDK, CDR2 SYGVNS. The CDR3 spans 13 residues.

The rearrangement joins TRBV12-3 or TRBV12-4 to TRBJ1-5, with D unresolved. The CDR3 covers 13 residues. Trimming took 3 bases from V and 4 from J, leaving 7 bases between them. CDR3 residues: CASSFIQNQPQHF. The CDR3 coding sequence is TGTGCCAGCAGTTTTATACAGAATCAGCCCCAGCATTTT.